This T cell receptor (beta chain) was sequenced for a study of human T cells and chemical hapten exposure. For the study at large: TCR yields per sample varied, mainly owing to small pooled library volume differences.

Time point in this sample: patch test 1, 2 weeks after DPC sensitization. Noted treatment: therapeutic diphenylcyclopropenone sensitization with weekly scalp DPC. TCRdb reprocessed the RACE reads via MiXCR and lists one record per CDR3 protein. The repertoire includes fewer than 100,000 distinct CDR3 sequences, approximately 13% of them detected once, and approximately 2% sits in the top ten. Notes on the study in general: Expanded TCRs showed more large CDR3 clusters than pre-sensitization or healthy control sets.

There are a few counts of this clonotype. The antigen remains unidentified. CDR3 length: 13 residues. Trimming removed 0 bases from V and 7 bases from J; junction bases left unmatched: 5. Germline V gene lookup returns CDR1 DFQATT and CDR2 SNEGSKA (reference sequence). V and J are TRBV20-1 and TRBJ2-7, with 8 bases lining up with TRBD2. The clonotype was recovered from a woman aged 40 to 50 with alopecia areata. Some clones in this sample may be carry-over from other donors' samples. Sequences were derived from whole blood, sampled in connection with sensitization to the hapten diphenylcyclopropenone (DPC). The CDR3 region is CSARDRGTREQYF. CDR3 in DNA: TGCAGTGCTAGAGATCGAGGGACTAGGGAGCAGTACTTC.